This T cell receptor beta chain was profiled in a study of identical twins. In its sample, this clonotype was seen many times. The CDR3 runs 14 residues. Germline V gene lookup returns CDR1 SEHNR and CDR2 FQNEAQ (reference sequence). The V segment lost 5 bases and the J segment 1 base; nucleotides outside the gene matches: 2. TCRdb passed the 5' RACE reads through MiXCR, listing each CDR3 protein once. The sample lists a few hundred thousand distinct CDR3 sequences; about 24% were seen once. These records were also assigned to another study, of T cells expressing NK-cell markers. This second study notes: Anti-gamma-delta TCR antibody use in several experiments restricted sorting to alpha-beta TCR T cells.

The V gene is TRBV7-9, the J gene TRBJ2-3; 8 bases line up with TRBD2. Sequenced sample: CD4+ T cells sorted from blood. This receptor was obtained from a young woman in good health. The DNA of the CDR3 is TGTGCCAGCAGCATTAGCGGGGGCACAGATACGCAGTATTTT. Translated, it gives CASSISGGTDTQYF.